A selection of T cell receptor beta chains follows, all from one sample in a study of cytomegalovirus exposure and HLA in healthy donors. The assay was immunoSEQ multiplex PCR, and TCRdb's table has in-frame clones only and misses some. The profile shows roughly 130,000 clones, 83% of them singletons. Sequences were obtained from PBMCs. These receptors were obtained from a girl aged 2 to 10 in good health and CMV-seronegative. CDR3s include the opening cysteine and the closing phenylalanine or tryptophan. The D gene is left open where the match is weak. Clone size, where shown, is once, few, many, or a class for clones that have expanded.

D gene: TRBD2
J gene: TRBJ2-3
clone size: -
V gene: TRBV6-1
CDR3 protein: CASNRRRGVVDTQYF
CDR3 DNA: TGTGCCAGCAATAGAAGGCGGGGGGTAGTAGATACGCAGTATTTT

D gene: TRBD2
J gene: TRBJ2-3
clone size: -
V gene: TRBV6-1
CDR3 protein: CASSRAGETDTQYF
CDR3 DNA: TGTGCCAGCAGTAGAGCGGGGGAGACAGATACGCAGTATTTT

D gene: TRBD1
J gene: TRBJ2-7
clone size: -
V gene: TRBV4-2
CDR3 protein: CASSQYRGPYEQYF
CDR3 DNA: TGTGCCAGCAGCCAGTACAGGGGACCCTACGAGCAGTACTTC

D gene: TRBD1
J gene: TRBJ2-7
clone size: few
V gene: TRBV7-2
CDR3 protein: CASSFSGTGGYEQYF
CDR3 DNA: TGTGCCAGCAGCTTCTCCGGGACAGGGGGCTACGAGCAGTACTTC

D gene: -
J gene: TRBJ2-1
clone size: few
V gene: TRBV10-1
CDR3 protein: CASSESSGRRGSYNEQFF
CDR3 DNA: TGCGCCAGCAGTGAGTCGTCAGGGCGCAGGGGCTCCTACAATGAGCAGTTCTTC

D gene: -
J gene: TRBJ2-5
clone size: -
V gene: TRBV7-9
CDR3 protein: CASSLGEILQETQYF
CDR3 DNA: TGTGCCAGCAGCTTAGGAGAGATACTCCAAGAGACCCAGTACTTC

D gene: TRBD2
J gene: TRBJ2-4
clone size: -
V gene: TRBV7-3
CDR3 protein: CASSQAGEAKNIQYF
CDR3 DNA: TGTGCCAGCAGCCAAGCGGGAGAAGCCAAAAACATTCAGTACTTC

D gene: -
J gene: TRBJ2-3
clone size: -
V gene: TRBV5-6
CDR3 protein: CASTPGRLGFHTDTQYF
CDR3 DNA: TGTGCCAGCACCCCTGGACGACTAGGTTTTCACACAGATACGCAGTATTTT

D gene: -
J gene: TRBJ1-5
clone size: -
V gene: TRBV19
CDR3 protein: CASSIWSVGSNQPQHF
CDR3 DNA: TGTGCCAGCAGTATTTGGTCAGTCGGGAGCAATCAGCCCCAGCATTTT

D gene: TRBD1
J gene: TRBJ1-5
clone size: -
V gene: TRBV30
CDR3 protein: CAWSLGSGGKHQPQHF
CDR3 DNA: TGTGCCTGGAGCCTGGGGTCAGGGGGAAAGCATCAGCCCCAGCATTTT

D gene: TRBD1
J gene: TRBJ2-5
clone size: once
V gene: TRBV29-1
CDR3 protein: CSRCKGAYEQYF
CDR3 DNA: TGCAGTCGTTGTAAGGGGGCGTATGAGCAGTACTTC

D gene: -
J gene: TRBJ2-5
clone size: -
V gene: TRBV7-2
CDR3 protein: CASRHTEERKETQYF
CDR3 DNA: TGTGCCAGCAGACACACCGAGGAGCGGAAAGAGACCCAGTACTTC

D gene: -
J gene: TRBJ1-1
clone size: -
V gene: TRBV7-9
CDR3 protein: CASSVLGLSEAFF
CDR3 DNA: TGTGCCAGCAGCGTATTGGGACTTTCTGAAGCTTTCTTT

D gene: TRBD1
J gene: TRBJ1-6
clone size: once
V gene: TRBV4-3
CDR3 protein: CASSQYRDRTSPLHF
CDR3 DNA: TGCGCCAGCAGCCAATATCGGGACAGAACTTCACCCCTCCACTTT

D gene: -
J gene: TRBJ1-5
clone size: -
V gene: TRBV7-8
CDR3 protein: CASSLPGGQPQHF
CDR3 DNA: TGTGCCAGCAGCTTACCAGGTGGCCAGCCCCAGCATTTT

D gene: -
J gene: TRBJ2-2
clone size: -
V gene: TRBV30
CDR3 protein: CAWSVPGNTGELFF
CDR3 DNA: TGTGCCTGGAGTGTACCCGGGAACACCGGGGAGCTGTTTTTT

D gene: -
J gene: TRBJ2-3
clone size: -
V gene: TRBV2
CDR3 protein: CASSEEQGISDTQYF
CDR3 DNA: TGTGCCAGCAGTGAAGAACAGGGCATCTCAGATACGCAGTATTTT

D gene: -
J gene: TRBJ1-4
clone size: -
V gene: TRBV19
CDR3 protein: CASGKGAVEKLFF
CDR3 DNA: TGTGCCAGTGGTAAAGGGGCGGTTGAAAAACTGTTTTTT

D gene: -
J gene: TRBJ2-5
clone size: -
V gene: TRBV7-9
CDR3 protein: CASSPSGGQETQYF
CDR3 DNA: TGTGCCAGCAGCCCCTCCGGAGGCCAAGAGACCCAGTACTTC

D gene: -
J gene: TRBJ1-1
clone size: few
V gene: TRBV2
CDR3 protein: CASTSGQGRAEAFF
CDR3 DNA: -

D gene: -
J gene: TRBJ2-3
clone size: -
V gene: TRBV6-6
CDR3 protein: CASRTANTQYF
CDR3 DNA: TGTGCCAGTCGGACAGCTAATACGCAGTATTTT

D gene: -
J gene: TRBJ2-7
clone size: -
V gene: TRBV7-2
CDR3 protein: CASSTDREGYEQYF
CDR3 DNA: TGTGCCAGCAGCACGGACAGGGAGGGCTACGAGCAGTACTTC

D gene: TRBD2
J gene: TRBJ2-3
clone size: -
V gene: TRBV7-3
CDR3 protein: CASRRSGGAGDTQYF
CDR3 DNA: TGTGCCAGCAGACGTAGCGGGGGGGCAGGAGATACGCAGTATTTT